The 32 T cell receptor beta chains below all came from one sample that was sequenced in a study of blood T cells in healthy people across ages. Primers used in a second PCR of about 7 to 12 cycles were a sample-barcoded 5' primer and a J-beta primer mix. In TCRdb, the 5' RACE reads were re-called with MiXCR into one record per CDR3 protein. This sample has about 1.4 million distinct CDR3 sequences; roughly 64% occur once, and the top ten carry 6.5% to 8.5%. Sequencing was done on a sample of blood. The receptors originated from a man aged 18-30 years in good health.

This rearrangement joins TRBV6-1 to TRBJ2-2, with 16 bases fitting TRBD2. The CDR3 is made up of 17 amino acids. From germline, CDR1 is MNHNS and CDR2 SASEGT. Losses at the gene ends were 1 base for V and 9 bases for J; bases not matched to a gene: 5. The CDR3 protein is CASSEVPGLAGGRELFF. Here the CDR3 DNA reads TGTGCCAGCAGTGAAGTCCCGGGACTAGCGGGAGGGCGGGAGCTGTTTTTT.

This clonotype was seen many times. This chain connects TRBV20-1 to TRBJ2-4, with TRBD1 as a possible D gene (5 bases). Trimming stripped 5 bases from V and 3 bases from J, with 14 bases between. Germline V lookup: CDR1 DFQATT, CDR2 SNEGSKA (reference sequence). The length of the CDR3 is 14 residues. The CDR3 sequence is CSAHTTVSKNIQYF. The CDR3 DNA follows: TGCAGTGCTCATACGACAGTAAGCAAAAACATTCAGTACTTC.

The chain uses TRBV6-5 and TRBJ2-7; D gene unclear. The germline V and J ends were trimmed by 8 bases and 3 bases, with 14 bases remaining between them. The CDR3 totals 13 residues. Germline V lookup: CDR1 MNHEY, CDR2 SVGAGI. CDR3 coding DNA: TGTGCCAGCGGGTTGTGGCCTCACTACGAGCAGTACTTC. Translated, it gives CASGLWPHYEQYF.

The chain joins TRBV4-1 to TRBJ1-1; tentatively, D is TRBD1 (5 bases). Germline CDR1 MGHRA, CDR2 YSYEKL. Deletions cut 5 bases from V and 0 bases from J, with 25 bases between. CDR3 length: 19 amino acids. CDR3 DNA: TGCGCCAGCAGCTTAAGAGGGGAGGCCTCTTTGGTGGTGAACACTGAAGCTTTCTTT. It encodes CASSLRGEASLVVNTEAFF.

V and J are TRBV12-3 or TRBV12-4 and TRBJ2-3; 9 bases match TRBD2. V was clipped by 7 bases and J by 3 bases; unmatched bases: 8. The CDR3 has 15 amino acids. The CDR3 coding sequence is TGTGCCAGCAAACAGAGCGGGGGGAAGACAGATACGCAGTATTTT. Its protein product is CASKQSGGKTDTQYF.

The gene calls are TRBV6-5 and TRBJ2-7; either TRBD1 or TRBD2 may fit D (5 bases each). The CDR3 runs 15 residues. Germline V gene sequence: CDR1 MNHEY, CDR2 SVGAGI. Trimming took off 2 bases at V and 1 base at J, with 12 bases between the two ends. Here the CDR3 DNA reads TGTGCCAGCAGTTACGAAGACGGGGCATCCTACGAGCAGTACTTC. Translating it yields CASSYEDGASYEQYF.

The V and J genes are TRBV6-5 and TRBJ2-1; D might be TRBD1 (6 bases). The CDR3 runs to 14 residues. Germline lookup yields CDR1 MNHEY and CDR2 SVGAGI. Trimming took 7 bases from V and 1 from J, leaving 11 bases between them. The CDR3 DNA sequence: TGTGCCAGCACCCAGGGGTTATCCTACAATGAGCAGTTCTTC. This codes for CASTQGLSYNEQFF.

This clonotype has more than one count but fewer than ten. The chain recombines TRBV5-1 with TRBJ2-1, with 8 bases lining up with TRBD2. Germline trimming cut 0 bases from V and 3 bases from J; bases unmatched to any gene: 2. The CDR3 consists of 15 residues. Germline V CDR1 and CDR2: SGHRS, YFSETQ. CDR3 nucleotide sequence: TGCGCCAGCAGCTTGGTAGCGGGACGCTACAATGAGCAGTTCTTC. Its protein is CASSLVAGRYNEQFF.

This clonotype occurred a few times. This chain uses TRBV20-1 with TRBJ2-4, with 7 bases that match TRBD1. This CDR3 is built from 21 residues. From germline, CDR1 is DFQATT and CDR2 SNEGSKA (reference sequence). With V trimmed by 5 bases and J by 2 bases, 27 bases remained unmatched. The CDR3 region is CSAAPSDRVGTFGFTKNIQYF. For the CDR3, the DNA is TGCAGTGCTGCCCCCTCAGACAGGGTGGGCACCTTCGGTTTTACCAAAAACATTCAGTACTTC.

The V gene is TRBV6-6, the J gene TRBJ2-3, with D unresolved. CDR1 and CDR2 (germline): MNHNY, SVGAGI (reference sequence). The CDR3 length is 15 residues. Trimming shortened V by 2 bases and J by 0 bases, and 9 bases separated the two germline ends. Here the CDR3 reads CASSYARSSTDTQYF. As DNA, the CDR3 is TGTGCCAGCAGTTACGCAAGATCTAGCACAGATACGCAGTATTTT.

The chain joins TRBV14 to TRBJ2-3; 10 nucleotides match TRBD1. The CDR3 loop spans 16 amino acids. V was pared by 4 bases and J by 5 bases, with 9 bases of the junction left unmatched. Germline CDR1 reads SGHDN; CDR2 reads FVKESK. In DNA, the CDR3 is TGTGCCAGCAGCCCCTTGAGACAGGGGGCGGAAGATACGCAGTATTTT. Protein sequence: CASSPLRQGAEDTQYF.

This clonotype was counted only a few times. The rearrangement uses TRBV4-3 and TRBJ2-5; D is perhaps TRBD2 (5 bases). This CDR3 contains 14 residues. The V end lost 0 bases, the J end lost 5 bases, and 10 bases lay between the germline ends. Germline V CDR1 and CDR2: LGHNA, YSLEER. The CDR3 DNA sequence: TGCGCCAGCAGCCAAGAAAGCCCGGGGGAGACCCAGTACTTC. Its translation is CASSQESPGETQYF.

This clonotype was counted a few times. The rearrangement links TRBV29-1 to TRBJ2-1; 7 bases line up with TRBD1. The CDR3 extends over 14 amino acids. J gave up 10 bases and V 2 bases, and 11 bases lay outside the gene matches. Germline-derived CDR1 and CDR2 are SQVTM and ANQGSEA. The CDR3 reads CSVEYDAVGQEQFF. The CDR3 DNA reads TGCAGCGTTGAATATGACGCGGTGGGACAGGAGCAGTTCTTC.

The gene calls are TRBV12-3 or TRBV12-4 and TRBJ1-1; the D gene is possibly TRBD1 (6 bases). There are 13 residues in the CDR3. V lost 5 bases to trimming and J lost 4 bases, with 11 bases between them. The CDR3 nucleotides are TGTGCCAGCAGTCCCTCAGGGGCCACTGAAGCTTTCTTT. Translating gives CASSPSGATEAFF.

This clonotype has just a few counts. The V gene is TRBV7-9, the J gene TRBJ1-1; no firm D call. Germline lookup yields CDR1 SEHNR and CDR2 FQNEAQ (reference sequence). The V end was cut by 7 bases, the J end by 2 bases, with 11 bases between. This CDR3 contains 13 residues. The CDR3 region has the DNA TGTGCCAGCACCAATACAGTAAACACTGAAGCTTTCTTT. This translates into CASTNTVNTEAFF.

V is TRBV5-1 and J is TRBJ1-1; no definite D call. Germline V gives CDR1 SGHRS, CDR2 YFSETQ. CDR3 length: 14 residues. Trimming left V 3 bases short and J 3 bases short, with 12 bases between. This chain's CDR3 is CASSSPTSDTEAFF. The CDR3 DNA is TGCGCCAGCAGCTCACCGACCTCGGACACTGAAGCTTTCTTT.

This rearrangement joins TRBV7-9 to TRBJ2-2, with 9 bases that match TRBD1. The V segment lost 7 bases and the J segment 4 bases; nucleotides outside the gene matches: 10. The CDR3 covers 16 residues. Per germline, CDR1 SEHNR and CDR2 FQNEAQ (reference sequence). This CDR3 reads CASKLPGQGVTGELFF. In DNA form, the CDR3 reads TGTGCCAGCAAGCTACCGGGACAGGGCGTCACCGGGGAGCTGTTTTTT.

This clonotype came up a few times. This chain uses TRBV24-1 with TRBJ2-5, with D perhaps given as TRBD1 or TRBD2 (5 bases each). V shed 6 bases and J shed 3 bases, with 19 bases lying between them. CDR1 is KGHDR, CDR2 SFDVKD, per germline. The CDR3 sequence is 16 residues long. The CDR3 region is CATSSLAGSPKETQYF. The CDR3 region has the DNA TGTGCCACCAGTTCGCTAGCAGGGAGCCCCAAAGAGACCCAGTACTTC.

The chain is built from TRBV7-2 and TRBJ2-7; 9 nucleotides line up with TRBD2. This CDR3 has 15 residues. The ends lost 4 bases at V and 2 bases at J; junction bases unmatched: 6. Germline CDR1 SGHTA, CDR2 FQGNSA. For the CDR3, the DNA is TGTGCCAGCAGCTCCGATAGCGGGAGTACCTACGAGCAGTACTTC. Amino acids: CASSSDSGSTYEQYF.

This chain joins TRBV20-1 and TRBJ2-5; 9 positions match TRBD2. V dropped 1 base and J dropped 5; count of bases not matched to a gene: 20. Germline-derived CDR1 and CDR2 are DFQATT and SNEGSKA (reference sequence). CDR3 length: 19 amino acids. CDR3 coding DNA: TGCAGTGCTAGAGCGATCATGGGCACTAGCGGGCTTCGAGGGGAGACCCAGTACTTC. Its translation: CSARAIMGTSGLRGETQYF.

V and J are TRBV12-3 or TRBV12-4 and TRBJ2-2; TRBD1 matches at 8 bases. Losses at the gene ends were 5 bases for V and 3 bases for J; bases not matched to a gene: 8. CDR3 length: 16 amino acids. Here the CDR3 DNA reads TGTGCCAGCAGTCTCCAGAGGGGACAGGACACCGGGGAGCTGTTTTTT. This codes for CASSLQRGQDTGELFF.

This clonotype was seen a few times. V and J are TRBV4-1 and TRBJ1-2; 12 bases are a match to TRBD1. Per germline, CDR1 MGHRA and CDR2 YSYEKL. CDR3 size: 16 residues. Germline trimming cut 4 bases from V and 8 bases from J; bases unmatched to any gene: 11. CDR3: CASSPHRGDRGRGYTF. DNA for the CDR3: TGCGCCAGCAGCCCCCATCGGGGGGACAGGGGGCGGGGCTACACCTTC.

This clonotype occurred a few times. The V gene is TRBV27, the J gene TRBJ1-6; maybe TRBD1 (5 bases). The germline CDR1 and CDR2 sequences are MNHEY and SMNVEV (reference sequence). The CDR3 has 18 amino acids. The ends were cut back, 6 bases at V and 0 bases at J, with 18 bases in the middle. The CDR3, as DNA: TGTGCCAGCAGCCCCCTCGGGACTGGGAGCTCCTATAATTCACCCCTCCACTTT. Translated, it gives CASSPLGTGSSYNSPLHF.

The chain joins TRBV4-1 to TRBJ1-1, with 10 bases that match TRBD1. After removal of 2 bases from V and 8 bases from J, the junction contained 8 bases not matched to a gene. The CDR3 spans 15 residues. Germline loops: CDR1 MGHRA, CDR2 YSYEKL. CDR3 amino acids: CASSQNLDRGREAFF. CDR3 DNA: TGCGCCAGCAGCCAAAACCTCGACAGGGGGCGAGAAGCTTTCTTT.

This chain joins TRBV28 and TRBJ2-7, with D possibly TRBD2 on 6 matching bases. Germline V gene sequence: CDR1 MDHEN, CDR2 SYDVKM. The V end lost 5 bases, the J end lost 0 bases, and 17 bases lay between the germline ends. This CDR3 has 16 residues. The CDR3 reads CASSGGWDISSYEQYF. The CDR3 region has the DNA TGTGCCAGCAGTGGGGGGTGGGATATCAGCTCCTACGAGCAGTACTTC.

CDR3 region: CATSRDLGHYGYTF. In nucleotides, the CDR3 is TGTGCCACCAGCAGAGATCTCGGGCACTATGGCTACACCTTC. The rearrangement uses TRBV15 and TRBJ1-2, with D unresolved. V lost 0 bases and J 3 bases, leaving 8 bases between the germline ends. This CDR3 is built from 14 residues. Germline loops: CDR1 LNHNV, CDR2 YYDKDF (reference sequence).

This clonotype has more than one count but fewer than ten. The gene calls are TRBV20-1 and TRBJ1-2, with D unresolved. V dropped 6 bases and J dropped 4 bases, with 9 bases sitting between them. This CDR3 has 11 amino acids. Germline CDR1 and CDR2: DFQATT and SNEGSKA (reference sequence). The CDR3 bases are TGCAGTGCCAAGAGTTCCTATGGCTACACCTTC. It codes for CSAKSSYGYTF.

This sequence joins TRBV30 and TRBJ2-5; 8 bases line up with TRBD2. J gave up 2 bases and V 2 bases, and 4 bases lay outside the gene matches. Germline assignment: CDR1 GTSNPN and CDR2 SVGIG (reference sequence). This CDR3 has 14 residues. CDR3 DNA sequence: TGTGCCTGGAGTAAGGGACTAGAACAAGAGACCCAGTACTTC. This sequence encodes CAWSKGLEQETQYF.

The chain has TRBV29-1 and TRBJ1-2; D not certain. The length of the CDR3 is 13 residues. V was trimmed by 3 bases and J by 4 bases, leaving 12 bases between them. Germline V CDR1 and CDR2: SQVTM, ANQGSEA. The CDR3 DNA sequence: TGCAGCGTTGAGGTCGGTATCGGCTATGGCTACACCTTC. Translated: CSVEVGIGYGYTF. Drawing the rest from reference TRBV29-1 and TRBJ1-2, the complete variable domain is SAVISQKPSRDICQRGTSLTIQCQVDSQVTMMFWYRQQPGQSLTLIATANQGSEATYESGFVIDKFPISRPNLTFSTLTVSNMSPEDSSIYLCSVEVGIGYGYTFGSGTRLTVV.

This clonotype was seen more than once but under ten times. The gene calls are TRBV6-4 and TRBJ1-5; D is ambiguous. V lost 3 bases and J lost 4, with 7 bases in between. The germline gives CDR1 MRHNA, CDR2 SNTAGT. The CDR3 runs to 13 residues. CDR3: CASSETQNQPQHF. DNA for the CDR3: TGTGCCAGCAGTGAGACCCAGAATCAGCCCCAGCATTTT.

The chain recombines TRBV4-3 with TRBJ2-7; a weak D match, TRBD1 (6 bases). Germline-derived CDR1 and CDR2 are LGHNA and YSLEER. The CDR3 extends over 17 amino acids. Trimming shortened V by 3 bases and J by 3 bases, and 21 bases separated the two germline ends. CDR3 protein: CASSQVLVAGAFYEQYF. In nucleotides, the CDR3 is TGCGCCAGCAGCCAGGTCCTCGTAGCAGGGGCCTTCTACGAGCAGTACTTC.

The chain has TRBV7-9 and TRBJ2-7; the D is unclear. V shed 5 bases and J shed 3 bases, with 14 bases lying between them. Germline lookup yields CDR1 SEHNR and CDR2 FQNEAQ (reference sequence). The CDR3 covers 14 residues. CDR3 nucleotide sequence: TGTGCCAGCAGCCTAATGGACGTAGACTACGAGCAGTACTTC. This gives the protein CASSLMDVDYEQYF.